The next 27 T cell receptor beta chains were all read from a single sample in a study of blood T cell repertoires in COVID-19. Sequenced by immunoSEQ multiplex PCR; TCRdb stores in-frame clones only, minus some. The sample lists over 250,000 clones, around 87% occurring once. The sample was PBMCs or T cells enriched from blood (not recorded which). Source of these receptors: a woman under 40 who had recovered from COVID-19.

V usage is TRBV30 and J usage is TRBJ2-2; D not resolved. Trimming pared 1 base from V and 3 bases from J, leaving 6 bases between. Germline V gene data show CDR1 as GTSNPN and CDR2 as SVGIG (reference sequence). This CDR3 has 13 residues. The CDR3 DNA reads TGTGCCTGGAGTGAGCGTCACACCGGGGAGCTGTTTTTT. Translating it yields CAWSERHTGELFF.

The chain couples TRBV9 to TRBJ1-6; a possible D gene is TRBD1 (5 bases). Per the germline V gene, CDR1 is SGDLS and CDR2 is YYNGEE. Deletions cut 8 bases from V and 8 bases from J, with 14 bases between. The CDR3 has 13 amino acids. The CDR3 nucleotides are TGTGCCAGTGGGGGGATAAACGATTCACCCCTCCACTTT. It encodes CASGGINDSPLHF.

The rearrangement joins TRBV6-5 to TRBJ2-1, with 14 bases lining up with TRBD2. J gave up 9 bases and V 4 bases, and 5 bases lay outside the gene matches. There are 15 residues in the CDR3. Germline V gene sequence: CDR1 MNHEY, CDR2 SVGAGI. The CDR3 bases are TGTGCCAGCAGTTCGGGACTAGCGGGGGTAGGTGAGCAGTTCTTC. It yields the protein CASSSGLAGVGEQFF.

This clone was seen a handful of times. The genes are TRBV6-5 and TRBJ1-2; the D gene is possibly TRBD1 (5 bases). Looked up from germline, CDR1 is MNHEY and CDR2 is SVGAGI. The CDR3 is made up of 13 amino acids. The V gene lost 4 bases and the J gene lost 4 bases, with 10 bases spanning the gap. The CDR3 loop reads CASSWGVTYGYTF. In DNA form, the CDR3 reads TGTGCCAGCAGTTGGGGGGTGACCTATGGCTACACCTTC.

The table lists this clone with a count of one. DNA for the CDR3: TGTGCCAGCAGCAATTTTCGGGCTAGCGGTGCTCTGGAGCAGTTCTTC. Translation gives CASSNFRASGALEQFF. V usage is TRBV21-1 and J usage is TRBJ2-1; the table's TRBD2 call for D was not verified on the DNA. TRBV21-1 is a pseudogene. The CDR3 has 16 amino acids.

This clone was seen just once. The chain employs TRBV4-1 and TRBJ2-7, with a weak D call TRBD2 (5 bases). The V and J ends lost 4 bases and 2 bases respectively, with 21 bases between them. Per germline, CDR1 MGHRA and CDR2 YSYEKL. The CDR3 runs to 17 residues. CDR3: CASSRAPRAQRPYEQYF. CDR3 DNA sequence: TGCGCCAGCAGCCGGGCCCCCCGGGCCCAGCGGCCCTACGAGCAGTACTTC.

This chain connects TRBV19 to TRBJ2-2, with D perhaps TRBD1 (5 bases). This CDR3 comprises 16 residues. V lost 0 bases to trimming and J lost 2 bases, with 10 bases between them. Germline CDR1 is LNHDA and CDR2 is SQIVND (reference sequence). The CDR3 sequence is CASSIDPRVNTGELFF. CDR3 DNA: TGTGCCAGTAGTATAGATCCCAGGGTTAACACCGGGGAGCTGTTTTTT.

The CDR3 loop is CASSQDEWGREQYF. In DNA, the CDR3 is TGCGCCAGCAGCCAAGATGAATGGGGCCGCGAGCAGTACTTC. The chain joins TRBV4-1 to TRBJ2-7; D is perhaps TRBD1 (5 bases). The CDR3 length is 14 residues. The V end was cut by 0 bases, the J end by 6 bases, with 12 bases between. The germline V gene has CDR1 MGHRA and CDR2 YSYEKL.

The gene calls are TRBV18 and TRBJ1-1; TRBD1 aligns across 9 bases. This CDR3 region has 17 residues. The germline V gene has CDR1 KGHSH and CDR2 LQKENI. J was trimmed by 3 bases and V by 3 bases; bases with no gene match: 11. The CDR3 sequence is CASSPSGQGPKDTEAFF. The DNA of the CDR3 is TGTGCCAGCTCACCGTCGGGACAGGGCCCTAAGGACACTGAAGCTTTCTTT.

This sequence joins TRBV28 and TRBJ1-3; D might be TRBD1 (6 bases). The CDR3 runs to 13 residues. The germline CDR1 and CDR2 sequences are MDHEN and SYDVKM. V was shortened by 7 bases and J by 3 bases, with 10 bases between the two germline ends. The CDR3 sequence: CASNTGSGNTIYF. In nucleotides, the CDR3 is TGTGCCAGCAATACAGGGAGTGGAAACACCATATATTTT.

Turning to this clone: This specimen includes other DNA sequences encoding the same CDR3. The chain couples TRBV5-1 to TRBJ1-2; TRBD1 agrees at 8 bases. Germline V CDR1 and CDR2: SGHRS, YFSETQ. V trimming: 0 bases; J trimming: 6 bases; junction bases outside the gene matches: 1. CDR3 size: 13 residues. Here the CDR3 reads CASSLAGGDGYTF. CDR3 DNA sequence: TGCGCCAGCAGCTTGGCAGGGGGCGATGGCTACACCTTC.

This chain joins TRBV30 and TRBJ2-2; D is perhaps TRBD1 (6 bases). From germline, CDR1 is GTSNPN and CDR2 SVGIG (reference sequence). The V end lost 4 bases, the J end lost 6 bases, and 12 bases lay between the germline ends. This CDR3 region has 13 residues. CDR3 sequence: CAWNRVSAGELFF. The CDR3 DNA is TGTGCCTGGAACAGGGTATCAGCCGGGGAGCTGTTTTTT.

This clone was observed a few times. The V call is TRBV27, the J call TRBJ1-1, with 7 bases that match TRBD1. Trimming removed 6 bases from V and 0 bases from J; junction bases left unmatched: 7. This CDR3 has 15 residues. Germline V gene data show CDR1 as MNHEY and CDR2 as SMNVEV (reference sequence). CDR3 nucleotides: TGTGCCAGCAGGTGGGGACAGACCATGAACACTGAAGCTTTCTTT. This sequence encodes CASRWGQTMNTEAFF.

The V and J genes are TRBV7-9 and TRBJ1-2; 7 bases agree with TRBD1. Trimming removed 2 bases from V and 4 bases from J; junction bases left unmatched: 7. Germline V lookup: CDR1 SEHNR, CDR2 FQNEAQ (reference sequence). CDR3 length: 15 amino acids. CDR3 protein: CASSLRTGRSYGYTF. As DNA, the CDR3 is TGTGCCAGCAGCTTACGGACAGGTCGATCCTATGGCTACACCTTC.

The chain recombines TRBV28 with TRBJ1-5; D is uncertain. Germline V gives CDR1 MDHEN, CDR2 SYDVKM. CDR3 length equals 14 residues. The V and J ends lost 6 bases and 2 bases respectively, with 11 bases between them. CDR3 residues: CASRLGSGNQPQHF. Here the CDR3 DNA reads TGTGCCAGCAGACTCGGTTCCGGCAATCAGCCCCAGCATTTT.

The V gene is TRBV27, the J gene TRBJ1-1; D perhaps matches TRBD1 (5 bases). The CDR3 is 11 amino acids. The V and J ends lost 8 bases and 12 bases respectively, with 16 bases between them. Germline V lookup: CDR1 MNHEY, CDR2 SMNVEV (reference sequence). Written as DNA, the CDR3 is TGTGCCAGCGGCCCCCGGCCAGGGACTTTCTTT. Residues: CASGPRPGTFF.

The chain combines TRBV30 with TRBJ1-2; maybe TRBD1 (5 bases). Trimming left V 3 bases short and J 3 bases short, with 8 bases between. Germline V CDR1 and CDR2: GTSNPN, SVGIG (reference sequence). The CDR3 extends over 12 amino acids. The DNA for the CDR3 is TGTGCCTGGAGCGAACAGGACTATGGCTACACCTTC. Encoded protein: CAWSEQDYGYTF.

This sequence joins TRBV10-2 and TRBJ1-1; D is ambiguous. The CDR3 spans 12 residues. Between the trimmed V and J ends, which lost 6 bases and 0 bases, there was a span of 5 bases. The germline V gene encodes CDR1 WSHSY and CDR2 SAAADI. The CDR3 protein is CASRRVNTEAFF. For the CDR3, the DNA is TGCGCCAGCAGACGGGTGAACACTGAAGCTTTCTTT.

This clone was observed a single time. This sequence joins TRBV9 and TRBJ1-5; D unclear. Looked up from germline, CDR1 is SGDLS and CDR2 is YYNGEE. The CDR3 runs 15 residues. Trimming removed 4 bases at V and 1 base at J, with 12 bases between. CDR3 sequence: CASSPEGLSNQPQHF. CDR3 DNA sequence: TGTGCCAGCAGCCCAGAGGGATTGAGCAATCAGCCCCAGCATTTT. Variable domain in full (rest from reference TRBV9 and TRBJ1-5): DSGVTQTPKHLITATGQRVTLRCSPRSGDLSVYWYQQSLDQGLQFLIQYYNGEERAKGNILERFSAQQFPDLHSELNLSSLELGDSALYFCASSPEGLSNQPQHFGDGTRLSIL.

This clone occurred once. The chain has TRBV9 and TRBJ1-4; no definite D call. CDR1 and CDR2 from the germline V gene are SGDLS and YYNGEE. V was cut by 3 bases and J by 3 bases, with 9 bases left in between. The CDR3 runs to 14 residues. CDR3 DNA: TGTGCCAGCAGCGCTTACTGGTCTAATGAAAAACTGTTTTTT. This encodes CASSAYWSNEKLFF. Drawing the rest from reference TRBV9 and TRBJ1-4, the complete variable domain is DSGVTQTPKHLITATGQRVTLRCSPRSGDLSVYWYQQSLDQGLQFLIQYYNGEERAKGNILERFSAQQFPDLHSELNLSSLELGDSALYFCASSAYWSNEKLFFGSGTQLSVL.

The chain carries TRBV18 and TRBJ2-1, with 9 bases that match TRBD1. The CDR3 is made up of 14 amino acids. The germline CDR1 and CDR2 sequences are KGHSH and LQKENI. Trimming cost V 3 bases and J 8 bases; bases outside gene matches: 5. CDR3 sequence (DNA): TGTGCCAGCTCACCCACGGGACAGGGAGATGAGCAGTTCTTC. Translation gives CASSPTGQGDEQFF.

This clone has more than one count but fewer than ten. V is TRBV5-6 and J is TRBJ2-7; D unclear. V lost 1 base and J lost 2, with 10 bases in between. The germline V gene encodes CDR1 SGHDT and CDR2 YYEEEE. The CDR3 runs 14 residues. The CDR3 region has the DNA TGTGCCAGCAGCTTGTCAGGCCCAACCTACGAGCAGTACTTC. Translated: CASSLSGPTYEQYF.

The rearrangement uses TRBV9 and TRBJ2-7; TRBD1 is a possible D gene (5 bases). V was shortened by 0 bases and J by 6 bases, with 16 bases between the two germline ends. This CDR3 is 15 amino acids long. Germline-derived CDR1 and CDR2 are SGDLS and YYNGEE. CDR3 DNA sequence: TGTGCCAGCAGCGTAGGGGTAGGCCAGGGAAGCGAGCAGTACTTC. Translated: CASSVGVGQGSEQYF.

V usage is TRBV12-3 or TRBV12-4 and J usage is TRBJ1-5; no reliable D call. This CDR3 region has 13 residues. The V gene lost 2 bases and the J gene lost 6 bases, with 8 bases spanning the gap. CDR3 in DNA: TGTGCCAGCAGTTTATGGGGAGGTCAGCCCCAGCATTTT. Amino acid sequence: CASSLWGGQPQHF.

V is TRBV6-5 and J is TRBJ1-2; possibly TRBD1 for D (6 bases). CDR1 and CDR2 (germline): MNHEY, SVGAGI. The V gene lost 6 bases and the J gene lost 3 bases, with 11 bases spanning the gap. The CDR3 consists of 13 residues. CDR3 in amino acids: CASSPDSYYGYTF. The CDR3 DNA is TGTGCCAGCAGCCCGGACAGTTACTATGGCTACACCTTC.

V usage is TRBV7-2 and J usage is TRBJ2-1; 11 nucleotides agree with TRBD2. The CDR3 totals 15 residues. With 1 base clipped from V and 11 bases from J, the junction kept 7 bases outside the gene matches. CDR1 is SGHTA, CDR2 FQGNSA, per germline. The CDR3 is CASSLGASGGLKQFF. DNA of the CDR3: TGTGCCAGCAGCTTAGGGGCTAGCGGGGGGTTAAAGCAGTTCTTC.

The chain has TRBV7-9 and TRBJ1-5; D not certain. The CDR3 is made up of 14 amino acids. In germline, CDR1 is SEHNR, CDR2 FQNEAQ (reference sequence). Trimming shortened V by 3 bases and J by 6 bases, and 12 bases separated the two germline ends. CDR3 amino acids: CASSFGTGGQPQHF. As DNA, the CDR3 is TGTGCCAGCAGCTTCGGTACGGGTGGTCAGCCCCAGCATTTT.